A selection of T cell receptor beta chains follows, all from one sample in a study of OX40 agonist ivuxolimab in advanced cancers. Clones were sequenced by immunoSEQ multiplex PCR, and TCRdb holds only the in-frame ones, with some missing. The table shows around 72,000 clones, with around 88% occurring only once. Sequencing was performed on CD4+ or CD8+ T cells sorted from blood, taken in a trial of the OX40 agonist ivuxolimab. The receptors here all came from an adult with an advanced solid tumor such as melanoma, head and neck, liver or kidney cancer. CDR3s include the opening cysteine and the closing phenylalanine or tryptophan. A D gene is named only where the DNA matches it firmly. Size is omitted from some rows. Given values are once, few, many or a class for expanded clones.

V	size	D	J	DNA	CDR3
TRBV14	once	TRBD1	TRBJ1-1	TGTGCCAGCAGCCAGCTCATACAGGGGGGGAACACTGAAGCTTTCTTT	CASSQLIQGGNTEAFF
TRBV7-6	-	TRBD1	TRBJ2-1	TGTGCCAGCAGTTCAAGACAGGGGAGAAACAATGAGCAGTTCTTC	CASSSRQGRNNEQFF
TRBV7-2	-	TRBD1	TRBJ1-1	TGTGCCAGCAGCTACGCCGGGACAGCTGAAGCTTTCTTT	CASSYAGTAEAFF
TRBV6-5	-	TRBD1	TRBJ1-2	TGTGCCAGCAGTTTTACAGGGGCTAACTATGGCTACACCTTC	CASSFTGANYGYTF
TRBV25-1	-	-	TRBJ2-2	TGTGCCAGCAGTGACAGGGGGAACACCGGGGAGCTGTTTTTT	CASSDRGNTGELFF
TRBV7-3	-	-	TRBJ2-3	TGTGCCAGCAGCTTTTTCAGCACAGATACGCAGTATTTT	CASSFFSTDTQYF
TRBV19	-	-	TRBJ1-4	TGTGCCAGTAGTATCTCACGGGGAACTAATGAAAAACTGTTTTTT	CASSISRGTNEKLFF
TRBV10-2	-	-	TRBJ2-3	TGCGCCAGCAGTGATGGTAGCACAACAGATACGCAGTATTTT	CASSDGSTTDTQYF
TRBV11-3	-	TRBD2	TRBJ2-3	TGTGCCAGCAGCTCGGGGGGGAGTGAGGATACGCAGTATTTT	CASSSGGSEDTQYF
TRBV2	-	-	TRBJ2-1	TGTGCCAGTGGGCTGCACAATGAGCAGTTCTTC	CASGLHNEQFF
TRBV12-5	once	TRBD1	TRBJ1-5	TGTGCTAGTGGTCAAACAGGGGCCAATCAGCCCCAGCATTTT	CASGQTGANQPQHF
TRBV29-1	-	-	TRBJ1-1	TGCAGCGTTGAAACGTCGAGGGGGAACACTGAAGCTTTCTTT	CSVETSRGNTEAFF
TRBV2	-	-	TRBJ1-5	TGTGCCAGCAGTGACAGCCTGCGGGGCAATCAGCCCCAGCATTTT	CASSDSLRGNQPQHF
TRBV18	few	-	TRBJ1-5	TGTGCCAGCTCACCCGGGGTCGAGAGCAATCAGCCCCAGCATTTT	CASSPGVESNQPQHF
TRBV21-1	-	-	TRBJ2-3	TGTGCCAGCGGCCCCGGGACTAGCGGGGGGCCCTTAGGGCCGCAGTATTTT	CASGPGTSGGPLGPQYF
TRBV28	-	TRBD2	TRBJ2-1	TGTGCCAGCAGACTCATAGCGGGGGGCTACTACAATGAGCAGTTCTTC	CASRLIAGGYYNEQFF
TRBV10-1	-	-	TRBJ2-1	TGCGCCAGCTCTTCCGGAATGGCGATCAATGAGCAGTTCTTC	CASSSGMAINEQFF
TRBV6-1	-	TRBD1	TRBJ2-1	TGTGCCGTAAAGGGGGCGACGGCTTCCTACAATGAGCAGTTCTTC	CAVKGATASYNEQFF
TRBV5-4	-	-	TRBJ1-3	TGTGCCAGCAGCCCGGACCCCGGGGGAAACACCATATATTTT	CASSPDPGGNTIYF
TRBV5-1	-	TRBD2	TRBJ2-7	TGCGCCAGCAGCAGCAGGACTAGCGGGGACTACGAGCAGTACTTC	CASSSRTSGDYEQYF
TRBV10-2	-	TRBD2	TRBJ2-7	TGCGCCAGCAGATCGAGCGGGAGTAGCTACGAGCAGTACTTC	CASRSSGSSYEQYF
TRBV9	-	-	TRBJ2-1	TGTGCCAGCAGCGTAGGAGGGAACAGCGGATACAATGAGCAGTTCTTC	CASSVGGNSGYNEQFF
TRBV11-1	-	-	TRBJ2-5	TGTGCCAGCAGCTTAGAAAATACCGCCCAAGAGACCCAGTACTTC	CASSLENTAQETQYF
TRBV19	-	TRBD1	TRBJ1-3	TGTGCCAGTAGTTCACTCCCGGACAGGGGGCTGAGAAACACCATATATTTT	CASSSLPDRGLRNTIYF
TRBV27	-	TRBD1	TRBJ1-6	TGTGCCAGCAGTCAGGGACAGGCCATGAATTCACCCCTCCACTTT	CASSQGQAMNSPLHF
TRBV11-2	-	-	TRBJ1-6	TGTGCCAGCAGCTTACCTCAGGGGAACAATTCACCCCTCCACTTT	CASSLPQGNNSPLHF
TRBV6-1	-	-	TRBJ1-6	TGTGCCAGCAGTGAAATGGTAGAAGGCGCGTCACCCCTCCACTTT	CASSEMVEGASPLHF
TRBV20-1	once	-	TRBJ1-1	TGCAGTGCCTGGGGGGCGGGGGCTTTCTTT	CSAWGAGAFF
TRBV19	-	TRBD2	TRBJ2-1	TGTGCCAGTAGTCGGGTCGGACTAGCCCTAACCAATGAGCAGTTCTTC	CASSRVGLALTNEQFF
TRBV4-1	-	TRBD2	TRBJ2-2	TGCGCCAGCAGCCTACTAGCGGGAAACTTGAACACCGGGGAGCTGTTTTTT	CASSLLAGNLNTGELFF
TRBV9	-	TRBD1	TRBJ2-2	TGTGCCAGCAGCCACACAGGGGGAAGGGGCACCGGGGAGCTGTTTTTT	CASSHTGGRGTGELFF
TRBV9	-	-	TRBJ2-1	TGTGCCAGCAGCGTAGGAGGCGGATACAATGAGCAGTTCTTC	CASSVGGGYNEQFF
TRBV5-1	-	-	TRBJ2-3	TGCGCCAGCAGCTTGGGTTCACTGAGCACAGATACGCAGTATTTT	CASSLGSLSTDTQYF
TRBV5-1	-	TRBD1	TRBJ2-7	TGCGCCAGCAGCTCGGGAGGACAGGGGACCTACGAGCAGTACTTC	CASSSGGQGTYEQYF
TRBV6-5	-	-	TRBJ2-7	TGTGCCAGCAGTTTAGGGAGCTACGAGCAGTACTTC	CASSLGSYEQYF
TRBV5-1	-	TRBD1	TRBJ1-6	TGCGCCAGCAGCACCGGACAGGGACGCGGGTCACCCCTCCACTTT	CASSTGQGRGSPLHF
TRBV28	-	TRBD1	TRBJ1-2	TGTGCCAGCATCTCCCGGGACAGGTCGTTTTCGCACTATGGCTACACCTTC	CASISRDRSFSHYGYTF
TRBV28	-	TRBD2	TRBJ2-5	TGTGCCAGCAAGCGGGGGCCGCAAGAGACCCAGTACTTC	CASKRGPQETQYF
TRBV11-2	-	TRBD2	TRBJ2-1	TGTGCCAGCAGCTTAGACCCAGGGTTACTAGCGGCCAATGAGCAGTTCTTC	CASSLDPGLLAANEQFF
TRBV9	-	-	TRBJ2-5	TGTGCCAGCAGCGCGGCTAGCGAGGAGACCCAGTACTTC	CASSAASEETQYF